What follows are 7 T cell receptor beta chains derived from one specimen sequenced in a study of CD8 T cells in Susac syndrome. cDNA came from approximately 0.5 to 1 ug RNA primed by random hexamers. TCRdb independently ran MiXCR on the immunoSEQ multiplex PCR reads; one entry per CDR3 protein. Of about 400,000 distinct CDR3 sequences listed, more than 70% are singletons. Sequenced input: CD8+ T cells from PBMCs. All receptors derive from a human donor with multiple sclerosis.

The rearrangement joins TRBV30 to TRBJ2-7; TRBD1 matches 7 bases. The CDR3 runs 15 residues. Germline CDR1 GTSNPN, CDR2 SVGIG (reference sequence). The junction had 6 bases not matched to a gene; V was cut back by 1 base and J by 0 bases. The CDR3 DNA sequence: TGTGCCTGGAGTGCCGGGACAGTTTACTCCTACGAGCAGTACTTC. Translated, it gives CAWSAGTVYSYEQYF.

The V gene is TRBV9, the J gene TRBJ1-2, with 7 bases matching TRBD1. Germline lookup yields CDR1 SGDLS and CDR2 YYNGEE. Trimming cost V 2 bases and J 0 bases; bases outside gene matches: 7. The CDR3 length is 16 residues. CDR3 loop: CASSVGTDVSNYGYTF. CDR3 DNA sequence: TGTGCCAGCAGCGTCGGGACAGACGTTTCTAACTATGGCTACACCTTC.

This clonotype appeared a single time. The rearrangement joins TRBV19 to TRBJ2-1; 7 bases line up with TRBD1. Germline V gives CDR1 LNHDA, CDR2 SQIVND (reference sequence). Germline trimming cut 5 bases from V and 5 bases from J; bases unmatched to any gene: 12. The CDR3 consists of 16 residues. In nucleotides, the CDR3 is TGTGCCAGTAGTCCCATAGAGGGGGCAGGGGACAATGAGCAGTTCTTC. Its protein product is CASSPIEGAGDNEQFF.

The chain couples TRBV11-2 to TRBJ2-7; D not resolved. V lost 1 base and J 3 bases, leaving 13 bases between the germline ends. Germline CDR1 SGHAT, CDR2 FQNNGV. This CDR3 is 15 amino acids long. CDR3 coding DNA: TGTGCCAGCAGCTTAGGTCGAGACCTCATCTACGAGCAGTACTTC. This sequence encodes CASSLGRDLIYEQYF.

The V gene is TRBV5-4, the J gene TRBJ2-1; D unclear. There are 13 residues in the CDR3. The germline CDR1 and CDR2 sequences are SGHNT and YYREEE (reference sequence). V lost 1 base and J 5 bases, leaving 7 bases between the germline ends. The CDR3 loop is CASSLNPDNEQFF. The CDR3 nucleotides read TGTGCCAGCAGCTTGAACCCGGACAATGAGCAGTTCTTC.

This clonotype was picked up one time. The chain carries TRBV18 and TRBJ1-1; D might be TRBD1 (6 bases). Trimming left V 2 bases short and J 1 base short, with 17 bases between. There are 17 residues in the CDR3. Germline V gives CDR1 KGHSH, CDR2 LQKENI. The CDR3 sequence: CASSPEPPGAGNTEAFF. CDR3 nucleotide sequence: TGTGCCAGCTCACCAGAACCTCCAGGGGCGGGGAACACTGAAGCTTTCTTT.

The chain carries TRBV19 and TRBJ2-2; 7 nucleotides match TRBD1. Germline trimming cut 4 bases from V and 4 bases from J; bases unmatched to any gene: 9. Looked up from germline, CDR1 is LNHDA and CDR2 is SQIVND (reference sequence). This CDR3 is 16 amino acids long. The CDR3 spells CASSTRTGTFTGELFF. As DNA, the CDR3 is TGTGCCAGTAGTACCCGGACAGGTACATTCACCGGGGAGCTGTTTTTT.